Below are 12 T cell receptor beta chains sequenced from a single sample in a study of cytomegalovirus exposure and HLA in healthy donors. Amplification used 60 Vbeta primers and 13 Jbeta primers. Profiling relied on immunoSEQ multiplex PCR, and the TCRdb table lists in-frame clones only, not all of them. The data hold some 250,000 clones, with around 76% observed a single time. The sample comprised PBMCs. The source is a woman between 40 and 50 years old in good health and CMV-seropositive.

The chain recombines TRBV12-2 with TRBJ1-1; TRBD1, the table's D call, was not compared with the DNA. TRBV12-2 is a documented pseudogene. The CDR3 loop spans 10 amino acids. CDR3 residues: CASRGLEAFF. In nucleotides, the CDR3 is TGTGCAAGTCGCGGCTTGGAAGCTTTCTTT.

The chain joins TRBV30 to TRBJ1-5; no clear D. Germline V CDR1 and CDR2: GTSNPN, SVGIG (reference sequence). With 1 base removed from V and 3 bases from J, the gap between germline ends came to 10 bases. This CDR3 is 14 amino acids long. CDR3 loop: CAWSDGHSNQPQHF. In nucleotides, the CDR3 is TGTGCCTGGAGTGATGGGCACTCCAATCAGCCCCAGCATTTT. The variable domain in full, completed from reference TRBV30 and TRBJ1-5, reads SQTIHQWPATLVQPVGSPLSLECTVEGTSNPNLYWYRQAAGRGLQLLFYSVGIGQISSEVPQNLSASRPQDRQFILSSKKLLLSDSGFYLCAWSDGHSNQPQHFGDGTRLSIL.

V and J are TRBV28 and TRBJ1-2; the D gene is possibly TRBD1 (5 bases). This CDR3 contains 16 residues. V was cut by 3 bases and J by 4 bases, with 18 bases left in between. Germline V gene sequence: CDR1 MDHEN, CDR2 SYDVKM. CDR3 amino acids: CASSLGGVLVSYGYTF. The CDR3 DNA is TGTGCCAGCAGTTTGGGGGGAGTCTTGGTTAGCTATGGCTACACCTTC.

The chain is built from TRBV7-3 and TRBJ1-2; TRBD1 aligns across 9 bases. In germline, CDR1 is SGHTA, CDR2 FQGTGA. This CDR3 is built from 16 residues. The V and J ends lost 5 bases and 6 bases, in that order; junction bases with no gene match: 13. The CDR3, as DNA: TGTGCCAGCAGCCCTACCGGGACAGGGCGTCTGCATGGCTACACCTTC. This codes for CASSPTGTGRLHGYTF.

V and J are TRBV4-2 and TRBJ1-3, with D maybe TRBD1 (5 bases). There are 16 residues in the CDR3. Germline CDR1 reads LGHNA; CDR2 reads YNFKEQ. Trimming left V 2 bases short and J 0 bases short, with 11 bases between. Written as DNA, the CDR3 is TGTGCCAGCAGCCAACCCACCGACAGCTCTGGAAACACCATATATTTT. This codes for CASSQPTDSSGNTIYF.

V and J are TRBV7-2 and TRBJ1-2; tentatively, D is TRBD1 (5 bases). Germline V gives CDR1 SGHTA, CDR2 FQGNSA. The ends were cut back, 0 bases at V and 4 bases at J, with 12 bases in the middle. The CDR3 is 15 amino acids. The CDR3 protein is CASSLAGGGGYGYTF. The CDR3 coding sequence is TGTGCCAGCAGCTTAGCCGGGGGTGGAGGCTATGGCTACACCTTC.

This clone was observed a handful of times. The V and J genes are TRBV27 and TRBJ1-1, with D unresolved. Trimming took 1 base from V and 4 from J, leaving 13 bases between them. This CDR3 comprises 15 residues. The germline V gene has CDR1 MNHEY and CDR2 SMNVEV (reference sequence). The CDR3 DNA reads as TGTGCCAGCAGTTTATATTCTGCCTCGGGCACTGAAGCTTTCTTT. Protein sequence: CASSLYSASGTEAFF.

The genes are TRBV30 and TRBJ1-5, with no clear D. Germline values: CDR1 GTSNPN, CDR2 SVGIG (reference sequence). The CDR3 has 13 residues. V lost 1 base, J lost 7 bases, and 11 bases lay in between. For the CDR3, the DNA is TGTGCCTGGAGTGGGGTACGGGGACAGCCCCAGCATTTT. Translating gives CAWSGVRGQPQHF.

The V call is TRBV5-6, the J call TRBJ1-2; D unresolved. Trimming pared 0 bases from V and 7 bases from J, leaving 10 bases between. The CDR3 loop spans 13 amino acids. Germline V lookup: CDR1 SGHDT, CDR2 YYEEEE. CDR3 sequence: CASSLGRAPGYTF. The CDR3, as DNA: TGTGCCAGCAGCTTGGGGAGGGCTCCTGGCTACACCTTC.

The chain combines TRBV25-1 with TRBJ2-7, with 9 bases fitting TRBD1. Trimming took 5 bases from V and 3 from J; bases not matched to a gene: 2. The germline V gene has CDR1 MGHDK and CDR2 SYGVNS. The CDR3 has 13 amino acids. CDR3 loop: CASSRTGVYEQYF. The CDR3 region has the DNA TGTGCCAGCAGTCGGACAGGGGTCTACGAGCAGTACTTC.

J is TRBJ1-1 and V is TRBV4-3; TRBD1 aligns across 10 bases. The CDR3 loop spans 13 amino acids. The germline V gene encodes CDR1 LGHNA and CDR2 YSLEER. The V segment lost 1 base and the J segment 8 bases; nucleotides outside the gene matches: 1. CDR3 in DNA: TGCGCCAGCAGCCAAGTGGACAGGGGGGAAGCTTTCTTT. This translates into CASSQVDRGEAFF.

The chain uses TRBV6-6 and TRBJ1-2; 9 nucleotides align to TRBD1. This CDR3 is built from 11 residues. Germline CDR1 reads MNHNY; CDR2 reads SVGAGI (reference sequence). After removal of 8 bases from V and 5 bases from J, the junction contained 0 bases not matched to a gene. CDR3 DNA sequence: TGTGCCAGCGGGACAGGGTATGGCTACACCTTC. Translating gives CASGTGYGYTF.